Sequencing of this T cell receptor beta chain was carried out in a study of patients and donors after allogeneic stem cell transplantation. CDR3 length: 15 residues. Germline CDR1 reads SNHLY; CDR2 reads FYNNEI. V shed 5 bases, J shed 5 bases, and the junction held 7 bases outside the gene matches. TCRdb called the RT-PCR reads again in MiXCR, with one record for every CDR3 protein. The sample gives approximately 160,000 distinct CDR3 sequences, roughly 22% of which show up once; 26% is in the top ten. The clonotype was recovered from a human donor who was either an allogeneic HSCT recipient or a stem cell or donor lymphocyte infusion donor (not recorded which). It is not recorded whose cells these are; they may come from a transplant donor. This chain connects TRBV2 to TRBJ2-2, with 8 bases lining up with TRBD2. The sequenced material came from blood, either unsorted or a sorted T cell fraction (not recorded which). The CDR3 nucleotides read TGTGCCAGCAGTCCAGCGGGAGTTGAAACCGGGGAGCTGTTTTTT. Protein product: CASSPAGVETGELFF.